This T cell receptor beta chain derives from a study of PD-L1 blockade in urothelial cancer (TCRdb year 2017). Context from the whole study: All patients started therapy around 2014 and received atezolizumab 1,200 mg intravenously every 3 weeks. Twenty-five of 29 patients were identified as males with urothelial cancer of bladder origin, and a prior smoking history was reported by 18 of 29 patients. Patients had an ECOG performance status of 0 or 1 and had received between 0 and 3 prior chemotherapy regimens. Blood samples were analyzed at 3 weeks after treatment start (second dose) and at 6 weeks after treatment start. Blood samples gave a median of around 140,000 T cells and 80,000 or so unique TCRs, with a median clonality of around 0.074. An exploratory multi-omic analysis was conducted of the somatic, immune and clinical correlates of response to PD-L1 blockade with atezolizumab in urothelial cancer. Pretreatment tumor samples, along with matched peripheral blood collected serially before and after atezolizumab treatment, underwent TCR sequencing. Durable clinical benefit was defined as a progression-free survival longer than 6 months, and TCR features were additionally tested against progression-free survival and overall survival. In the same patients who had TCR sequencing, pretreatment tumors also underwent whole exome sequencing and RNA sequencing. Durable clinical benefit was achieved by nine patients and was not achieved by 20 patients. Approximately 29 patients had pretreatment blood TCR-seq, about 25 had at least one posttreatment blood collection, and about 25 had tumor TCR-seq.

The sample's time point, from its label and the paper: pretreatment peripheral blood. A cohort of approximately 30 patients with locally advanced or metastatic urothelial carcinoma, treated at Memorial Sloan Kettering on a trial protocol, was included. Peripheral blood mononuclear cells were collected pretreatment and during treatment, with between 1 and 8 total time points obtained per patient. The Qiagen DNeasy Blood extraction kit was used to purify genomic DNA from total PBMCs and tumor samples. PBMCs were collected pretreatment and during treatment and were isolated and stored as previously described. This clone was detected once. Its antigen is not yet known. Per-base qualities were not stored, and no clone one base away is much larger. Synthetic TCR analog templates were spiked into each PCR to estimate absolute template abundance from read counts. The immunoSEQ assay used bias-controlled V and J gene primers to amplify TCRbeta CDR3 regions from genomic DNA. Sequencing of rearranged TCRbeta segments was done at approximately 20X coverage. The original methods were these. Clustering was used to correct sequencing errors, and CDR3s were annotated against IMGT to assign V, D and J genes. Only productive TCRbeta rearrangements were used in downstream analyses, excluding out-of-frame or stop-codon sequences. Clonality was computed as one minus Shannon entropy normalized by the log of the number of unique productive sequences. Fisher's exact test with Benjamini-Hochberg correction, using a cutoff of adjusted p below 0.01, was how clones that differed between time points or between blood and tumor were identified. TCRdb's version of the immuneACCESS table is confined to in-frame rearrangements and falls short of the full clone set. An unresolved V gene accounts for under half of the shortfall where checked; the remainder is of unknown origin. D and trimming come from the DNA, and the V and J calls and clone size come from that table. The sample table lists fewer than 75,000 clones, 85% to 90% of them with a count of one. The ten biggest clones cover roughly 4.7% of the sample.

The paper's findings and limits, for the study overall: A pretreatment peripheral blood TCR clonality below the median was linked to improved progression-free and overall survival. Because the sample size was small (n ≈ 27) and many exploratory analyses were performed, the results are intended to be hypothesis-generating. Patients with durable benefit showed greater expansion of tumor-associated TCR clones in peripheral blood 3 weeks after starting treatment (n of about 20, p = 0.022).

The germline V gene provides CDR1 SQVTM and CDR2 ANQGSEA. The V and J ends are trimmed by 3 bases and 0 bases, leaving 6 bases between them. CDR3 length: 13 amino acids, cysteine to phenylalanine. Only CDR3 DNA remains: 39 bases, in frame from the first base. The sequencing used PBMCs, collected around atezolizumab (anti-PD-L1) treatment. This clonotype originated in a man aged 65-85 years with urothelial cancer. This chain joins TRBV29-1 to TRBJ1-3; no D gene can be assigned with confidence. The CDR3 protein is CSVDEGSGNTIYF. The sequenced DNA is TGCAGCGTTGATGAGGGCTCTGGAAACACCATATATTTT.